The 26 T cell receptor beta chains listed next were all sequenced from one sample in a study of T cell changes during pregnancy in multiple sclerosis. Method: immunoSEQ multiplex PCR; TCRdb's copy keeps in-frame clones and lacks some. The sample lists 93,000 or so clones, 85% to 95% occurring once. The specimen was peripheral blood, collected after pregnancy. The receptors come from a female donor with multiple sclerosis, enrolled in a pregnancy study.

V gene TRBV19 combines with J gene TRBJ2-2; 10 positions match TRBD2. Germline lookup yields CDR1 LNHDA and CDR2 SQIVND (reference sequence). The CDR3 covers 15 residues. Germline trimming cut 2 bases from V and 7 bases from J; bases unmatched to any gene: 4. CDR3 in DNA: TGTGCCAGTAGTATACTAGCGGGAGCTGGCGGGGAGCTGTTTTTT. It specifies CASSILAGAGGELFF.

This rearrangement joins TRBV21-1 to TRBJ1-2; the listed D gene, TRBD1, was not tested against the DNA. TRBV21-1 is noted as a pseudogene. The CDR3 covers 14 residues. The CDR3 DNA follows: TGTGCCAGCAGCGGGGGCGGGACAGGTAATGGCTACACCTTC. Residues: CASSGGGTGNGYTF.

The rearrangement links TRBV7-2 to TRBJ1-5; D not resolved. V was cut by 5 bases and J by 2 bases, with 13 bases left in between. Germline V lookup: CDR1 SGHTA, CDR2 FQGNSA. The CDR3 has 15 residues. The CDR3, as DNA: TGTGCCAGCAGCCCGGAGGGCTCGGGCAATCAGCCCCAGCATTTT. It codes for CASSPEGSGNQPQHF.

V is TRBV7-3 and J is TRBJ1-2; D is perhaps TRBD1 (5 bases). The CDR3 contains 13 residues. CDR1 and CDR2 from the germline V gene are SGHTA and FQGTGA. V dropped 4 bases and J dropped 5 bases, with 11 bases sitting between them. The CDR3 protein is CASSSTGSYGYTF. The CDR3, as DNA: TGTGCCAGCAGCTCCACAGGCTCATATGGCTACACCTTC. Combining the CDR3 with reference TRBV7-3 and TRBJ1-2 gives the whole variable domain GAGVSQTPSNKVTEKGKYVELRCDPISGHTALYWYRQSLGQGPEFLIYFQGTGAADDSGLPNDRFFAVRPEGSVSTLKIQRTERGDSAVYLCASSSTGSYGYTFGSGTRLTVV.

The rearrangement joins TRBV6-6 to TRBJ2-3; D is possibly TRBD2 (6 bases). Trimming took 6 bases from V and 1 from J, leaving 14 bases between them. Germline loops: CDR1 MNHNY, CDR2 SVGAGI (reference sequence). The CDR3 is 15 residues long. CDR3 in amino acids: CASRDSGVRTDTQYF. CDR3 nucleotide sequence: TGTGCCAGCAGAGATTCGGGGGTTCGCACAGATACGCAGTATTTT.

J is TRBJ2-5 and V is TRBV5-4; TRBD2 matches at 8 bases. V shed 0 bases and J 1 base; nucleotides not matched to a gene: 5. This CDR3 contains 16 residues. CDR1 and CDR2 from the germline V gene are SGHNT and YYREEE (reference sequence). The CDR3 bases are TGTGCCAGCAGCTTGGATCCGGGGGGGGTCCAAGAGACCCAGTACTTC. It is translated as CASSLDPGGVQETQYF.

The chain joins TRBV7-8 to TRBJ2-7; a possible D gene is TRBD2 (6 bases). The V gene's germline CDR1 is SGHVS and CDR2 FQNEAQ. The CDR3 totals 14 residues. The V and J ends lost 5 bases and 7 bases respectively, with 18 bases between them. The CDR3 here is CASSPIGTSREQYF. CDR3 bases: TGTGCCAGCAGCCCCATCGGGACTTCAAGGGAGCAGTACTTC.

V is TRBV19 and J is TRBJ1-4, with D tentatively TRBD1 (6 bases). Germline V gene lookup returns CDR1 LNHDA and CDR2 SQIVND (reference sequence). V was shortened by 5 bases and J by 1 base, with 11 bases between the two germline ends. This CDR3 has 15 residues. CDR3 protein: CASSPRTVTNEKLFF. CDR3 in DNA: TGTGCCAGTAGTCCGAGGACAGTAACTAATGAAAAACTGTTTTTT.

This chain links TRBV11-2 with TRBJ2-6; a weak D match, TRBD2 (5 bases). Germline loops: CDR1 SGHAT, CDR2 FQNNGV. V was shortened by 5 bases and J by 4 bases, with 18 bases between the two germline ends. The CDR3 runs to 17 residues. The CDR3 spells CASSPLIGGAGANVLTF. The CDR3, as DNA: TGTGCCAGCAGCCCCCTTATTGGAGGCGCCGGGGCCAACGTCCTGACTTTC.

The rearrangement uses TRBV10-3 and TRBJ2-7; 7 bases line up with TRBD1. The CDR3 spans 14 residues. Per germline, CDR1 ENHRY and CDR2 SYGVKD. V lost 4 bases, J lost 5 bases, and 8 bases stayed unmatched. This chain's CDR3 is CAISVRQGSHEQYF. DNA of the CDR3: TGTGCCATCAGTGTTAGACAGGGTTCCCACGAGCAGTACTTC.

The gene calls are TRBV7-3 and TRBJ1-2; no reliable D call. Germline V gene sequence: CDR1 SGHTA, CDR2 FQGTGA. The V end was cut by 8 bases, the J end by 1 base, with 23 bases between. There are 17 residues in the CDR3. The CDR3 region has the DNA TGTGCCAGCTCCCCTGAGCAGGTCTTAACAGTTAACTATGGCTACACCTTC. Protein: CASSPEQVLTVNYGYTF.

The chain combines TRBV7-2 with TRBJ2-1, with a possible D match to TRBD1 (6 bases). The CDR3 covers 15 residues. Germline V gene sequence: CDR1 SGHTA, CDR2 FQGNSA. Trimming took 5 bases from V and 0 from J, leaving 11 bases between them. CDR3 DNA sequence: TGTGCCAGCAGCGTGGACAGAAGCTCCTACAATGAGCAGTTCTTC. As protein: CASSVDRSSYNEQFF.

V gene TRBV6-1 combines with J gene TRBJ1-1, with a weak D call TRBD1 (5 bases). V was trimmed by 3 bases and J by 2 bases, leaving 19 bases between them. Per the germline V gene, CDR1 is MNHNS and CDR2 is SASEGT. This CDR3 contains 17 residues. The CDR3 region is CASSDSSRGTRNTEAFF. CDR3 coding DNA: TGTGCCAGCAGTGATAGTAGTAGGGGAACCAGAAACACTGAAGCTTTCTTT.

This clone was seen just once. The CDR3 loop is CASSLTPRGGRNEQFF. The CDR3 DNA reads TGTGCCAGCAGCTTAACGCCTAGGGGGGGTCGGAATGAGCAGTTCTTC. The rearrangement uses TRBV7-3 and TRBJ2-1, with D possibly matching TRBD2 (7 bases). V lost 0 bases, J lost 7 bases, and 16 bases lay in between. The CDR3 is 16 residues long. Germline V gene data show CDR1 as SGHTA and CDR2 as FQGTGA.

The V gene is TRBV7-9, the J gene TRBJ1-2; D is unresolved. V lost 1 base and J lost 4, with 4 bases in between. Germline values: CDR1 SEHNR, CDR2 FQNEAQ (reference sequence). This CDR3 is built from 12 residues. As DNA, the CDR3 is TGTGCCAGCAGCTTAGGGAGCTATGGCTACACCTTC. Translating it yields CASSLGSYGYTF.

This chain uses TRBV29-1 with TRBJ2-1, with 10 bases matching TRBD1. The CDR3 consists of 15 residues. Germline CDR1 and CDR2: SQVTM and ANQGSEA. J was trimmed by 3 bases and V by 6 bases; bases with no gene match: 8. The CDR3 loop is CSVATRTGGYNEQFF. Written as DNA, the CDR3 is TGCAGCGTAGCCACCCGGACAGGGGGCTACAATGAGCAGTTCTTC.

The rearrangement links TRBV5-4 to TRBJ2-3; 7 bases map to TRBD2. Trimming at V came to 4 bases and at J to 0 bases, leaving 8 bases not matched to a gene. The CDR3 consists of 16 residues. Germline lookup yields CDR1 SGHNT and CDR2 YYREEE (reference sequence). CDR3 nucleotide sequence: TGTGCCAGCAGCCTTCAGCGGGGCGCTAGCACAGATACGCAGTATTTT. It encodes CASSLQRGASTDTQYF.

This clone was seen a single time. A junction boundary mismatches the germline segment, possibly from a read error. The chain couples TRBV12-5 to TRBJ1-1; TRBD1 is a possible D gene (5 bases). Germline CDR1 and CDR2: LGHNT and FRNRAP. This CDR3 has 13 amino acids. The CDR3 DNA sequence: TGTGCTAGTGGTACCCCAGGGAACCCTGAAGCTTTCTTT. It yields the protein CASGTPGNPEAFF.

The CDR3: CASSFRDTEAFF. Written as DNA, the CDR3 is TGTGCCAGCAGCTTCAGGGACACTGAAGCTTTCTTT. This chain links TRBV11-2 with TRBJ1-1; the D gene is possibly TRBD1 (5 bases). The V gene's germline CDR1 is SGHAT and CDR2 FQNNGV. V was cut by 3 bases and J by 3 bases, with 5 bases left in between. The CDR3 extends over 12 amino acids.

This chain links TRBV5-4 with TRBJ2-3; D not certain. The germline V gene encodes CDR1 SGHNT and CDR2 YYREEE (reference sequence). CDR3 size: 12 residues. V lost 4 bases and J lost 6, with 9 bases in between. The CDR3 DNA reads as TGTGCCAGCAGCGAGGCTACCGATACGCAGTATTTT. This encodes CASSEATDTQYF.

A single count supports this clone. This chain joins TRBV5-1 and TRBJ1-2; D possibly corresponds to TRBD1 (5 bases). The CDR3 loop spans 14 amino acids. Germline CDR1 reads SGHRS; CDR2 reads YFSETQ. V lost 5 bases and J lost 1, with 12 bases in between. The CDR3 bases are TGCGCCAGCAGACCCCGGGGGTTTAACTATGGCTACACCTTC. This translates into CASRPRGFNYGYTF. Filled out from reference TRBV5-1 and TRBJ1-2, the complete variable domain reads KAGVTQTPRYLIKTRGQQVTLSCSPISGHRSVSWYQQTPGQGLQFLFEYFSETQRNKGNFPGRFSGRQFSNSRSEMNVSTLELGDSALYLCASRPRGFNYGYTFGSGTRLTVV.

This clone was seen only once. The sample contains more than one DNA sequence encoding this CDR3. The rearrangement uses TRBV27 and TRBJ2-7; unclear D gene. Trimming removed 2 bases from V and 0 bases from J, with 8 bases in between. CDR1 is MNHEY, CDR2 SMNVEV, per germline (reference sequence). The CDR3 totals 14 residues. The CDR3 bases are TGTGCCAGCAGTTTAACCAGGATCTCCTACGAGCAGTACTTC. Protein product: CASSLTRISYEQYF.

The gene calls are TRBV14 and TRBJ2-1; possible D gene TRBD1, 6 bases. This CDR3 has 17 residues. V lost 3 bases and J 3 bases, leaving 18 bases between the germline ends. Germline V lookup: CDR1 SGHDN, CDR2 FVKESK. The CDR3 bases are TGTGCCAGCAGCCATTTCCTCGGAGAGGGGGTCTACAATGAGCAGTTCTTC. This sequence encodes CASSHFLGEGVYNEQFF.

This clone was detected once. The genes are TRBV2 and TRBJ1-1; 11 bases line up with TRBD1. The CDR3 covers 13 residues. Germline CDR1 is SNHLY and CDR2 is FYNNEI. V lost 8 bases to trimming and J lost 10 bases; unmatched junction nucleotides: 9. CDR3 sequence reads: CASSGTGGGGAFF. Here the CDR3 DNA reads TGTGCCAGCTCCGGGACAGGGGGTGGAGGAGCTTTCTTT.

Only a few counts were recorded for this clone. The chain couples TRBV11-2 to TRBJ1-2, with TRBD1 as a possible D gene (5 bases). Germline CDR1 and CDR2: SGHAT and FQNNGV. V lost 8 bases and J 6 bases, leaving 16 bases between the germline ends. The CDR3 runs 13 residues. In DNA, the CDR3 is TGTGCCAGCCGGGCGGGGGTCGGAGATGGCTACACCTTC. Amino acid sequence: CASRAGVGDGYTF. Full variable domain (missing parts from reference TRBV11-2 and TRBJ1-2): EAGVAQSPRYKIIEKRQSVAFWCNPISGHATLYWYQQILGQGPKLLIQFQNNGVVDDSQLPKDRFSAERLKGVDSTLKIQPAKLEDSAVYLCASRAGVGDGYTFGSGTRLTVV.

J is TRBJ2-1 and V is TRBV7-2; the D gene is possibly TRBD2 (5 bases). The germline V gene has CDR1 SGHTA and CDR2 FQGNSA. The CDR3 loop spans 14 amino acids. Trimming removed 0 bases at V and 7 bases at J, with 10 bases between. For the CDR3, the DNA is TGTGCCAGCAGCTTAGCCCTAACTAGTAATGAGCAGTTCTTC. Its translation: CASSLALTSNEQFF.